Listed below are T cell receptor beta chains from one sample, sequenced in a study of blood T cell repertoires in COVID-19. Clones were sequenced by immunoSEQ multiplex PCR, and TCRdb holds only the in-frame ones, with some missing. The sample lists 80,000 to 100,000 clones; roughly 80% were seen once. The source material was peripheral blood. These receptor sequences come from a man between 60 and 75 years old with acute or convalescent COVID-19. The CDR3 runs from the conserved cysteine through the conserved F or W. A D gene is named only where the DNA matches it firmly. Size values are once, few and many counts, or a class for expanded clones, and some rows have none.

>medium-sized|TRBJ2-2|TRBD1|TRBV4-3
CASSQVGTGGITGELFF
TGCGCCAGCAGCCAAGTGGGGACAGGGGGCATCACCGGGGAGCTGTTTTTT
>-|TRBJ1-6|-|TRBV5-8
CASSSRVPLHF
TGTGCCAGCAGCTCGCGTGTCCCCCTCCACTTT
>-|TRBJ2-4|-|TRBV4-3
CASSQDLAGTIQYF
TGCGCCAGCAGCCAAGATCTGGCAGGAACCATTCAGTACTTC
>-|TRBJ1-5|TRBD1|TRBV19
CASSLQGSNQPQHF
TGTGCCAGTAGTTTACAGGGGAGCAATCAGCCCCAGCATTTT
>-|TRBJ1-5|-|TRBV21-1
CASIRGGHNSNQPQHF
TGTGCCAGCATCCGGGGGGGACACAATAGCAATCAGCCCCAGCATTTT
>-|TRBJ2-1|TRBD2|TRBV3-1/TRBV3-2
CASSLTSSHEQFF
TGTGCCAGCAGCCTGACTAGCTCGCATGAGCAGTTCTTC
>once|TRBJ2-3|TRBD1|TRBV10-3
CAIRDRPTDTQYF
TGTGCCATCAGGGACAGGCCGACAGATACGCAGTATTTT
>-|TRBJ2-7|-|TRBV6-5
CASSYTGQMGEQYF
TGTGCCAGCAGTTACACAGGGCAGATGGGCGAGCAGTACTTC
>-|TRBJ2-5|TRBD2|TRBV6-5
CASSYTGTSGQETQYF
TGTGCCAGCAGTTACACCGGGACTAGCGGTCAAGAGACCCAGTACTTC
>-|TRBJ2-5|TRBD1|TRBV28
CASSAQGVRETQYF
TGTGCCAGCAGTGCCCAGGGGGTTCGAGAGACCCAGTACTTC
>few|TRBJ1-1|-|TRBV7-3
CASSTRTDTEAFF
TGTGCCAGCAGCACCCGGACAGACACTGAAGCTTTCTTT
>-|TRBJ2-1|-|TRBV19
CASSPYTTSSYNEQFF
TGTGCCAGTAGTCCCTACACTACGTCCTCCTACAATGAGCAGTTCTTC
>-|TRBJ2-3|TRBD2|TRBV5-1
CASSQWTSPTSNTQYF
TGCGCCAGCAGCCAGTGGACTAGCCCTACCTCGAATACGCAGTATTTT
>-|TRBJ2-1|TRBD1|TRBV24-1
CATSDHRGNEQFF
TGTGCCACCAGTGATCACAGGGGCAATGAGCAGTTCTTC
>few|TRBJ2-3|TRBD2|TRBV20-1
CSASLGRPTDTQYF
TGCAGTGCTAGTCTCGGGAGGCCCACAGATACGCAGTATTTT
>-|TRBJ2-5|TRBD2|TRBV5-6
CASSLGLAGGLETQYF
TGTGCCAGCAGCTTGGGACTAGCGGGGGGGCTTGAGACCCAGTACTTC
>-|TRBJ1-3|TRBD1|TRBV5-4
CASSLVSGGGIGNTIYF
TGTGCCAGCAGCTTGGTGTCAGGGGGCGGAATCGGAAACACCATATATTTT
>-|TRBJ2-1|TRBD2|TRBV6-5
CASSFLLAGGPEEQFF
TGTGCCAGCAGTTTCTTACTAGCGGGAGGGCCAGAGGAGCAGTTCTTC
>-|TRBJ2-1|-|TRBV7-3
CASRGGAVNEQFF
TGTGCCAGTCGAGGGGGAGCTGTTAATGAGCAGTTCTTC
>-|TRBJ1-6|TRBD1|TRBV6-5
CASSTPQGGFGPLHF
TGTGCCAGCAGTACCCCCCAGGGGGGCTTCGGACCCCTCCACTTT
>-|TRBJ2-3|-|TRBV14
CASSQRLADTQYF
TGTGCCAGCAGCCAAAGACTAGCAGATACGCAGTATTTT
>once|TRBJ2-2|TRBD2|TRBV10-1
CASSETSGGTGELFF
TGCGCCAGCAGTGAGACTAGCGGGGGCACCGGGGAGCTGTTTTTT
>few|TRBJ2-7|-|TRBV7-8
CASSYRKSYEQYF
TGTGCCAGCAGCTACCGCAAGAGCTACGAGCAGTACTTC
>-|TRBJ2-1|TRBD2|TRBV27
CASSLAGEISYNEQFF
TGTGCCAGCAGCTTAGCGGGAGAGATTTCCTACAATGAGCAGTTCTTC
>-|TRBJ1-2|-|TRBV6-5
CASSQGRETNYGYTF
TGTGCCAGCAGCCAAGGACGGGAGACTAACTATGGCTACACCTTC
>-|TRBJ1-1|-|TRBV27
CASRNRNTEAFF
TGTGCCAGCAGGAACAGGAACACTGAAGCTTTCTTT